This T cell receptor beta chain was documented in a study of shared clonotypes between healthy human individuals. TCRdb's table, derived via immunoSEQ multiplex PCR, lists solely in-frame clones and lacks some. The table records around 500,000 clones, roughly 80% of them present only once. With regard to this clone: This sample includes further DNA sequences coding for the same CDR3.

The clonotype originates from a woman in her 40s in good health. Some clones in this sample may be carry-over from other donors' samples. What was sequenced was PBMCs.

The CDR3 DNA sequence: TGTGCCTGGCGGGACCTTGCTAACTATGGCTACACCTTC. Its protein product is CAWRDLANYGYTF. V is TRBV30 and J is TRBJ1-2; D is possibly TRBD1 (5 bases). This CDR3 has 13 amino acids. The V gene lost 5 bases and the J gene lost 0 bases, with 10 bases spanning the gap. The germline gives CDR1 GTSNPN, CDR2 SVGIG (reference sequence). Combining the CDR3 with reference TRBV30 and TRBJ1-2 gives the whole variable domain SQTIHQWPATLVQPVGSPLSLECTVEGTSNPNLYWYRQAAGRGLQLLFYSVGIGQISSEVPQNLSASRPQDRQFILSSKKLLLSDSGFYLCAWRDLANYGYTFGSGTRLTVV.